This entry describes one T cell receptor beta chain. The record originates from a study of tumour-infiltrating T cells in Burkitt lymphoma. Study-wide background: The Burkitt lymphoma cohort spanned all epidemiological subtypes. Survival, overall and progression-free, tracked with productive clonality.

Generated by immunoSEQ multiplex PCR, the TCRdb table keeps only in-frame clones and is missing some. The sample holds some 800 clones, about half seen once. The V end lost 0 bases, the J end lost 8 bases, and 16 bases lay between the germline ends. The germline CDR1 and CDR2 sequences are SEHNR and FQNEAQ (reference sequence). The CDR3 sequence is 15 residues long. Input material: tumor tissue. The TCR sequence derives from a human donor with Burkitt lymphoma. The chain uses TRBV7-9 and TRBJ1-2, with no clear D. CDR3 sequence reads: CASSLAPQGGRGYTF. The CDR3 nucleotides read TGTGCCAGCAGCTTAGCTCCCCAAGGTGGACGGGGCTACACCTTC.